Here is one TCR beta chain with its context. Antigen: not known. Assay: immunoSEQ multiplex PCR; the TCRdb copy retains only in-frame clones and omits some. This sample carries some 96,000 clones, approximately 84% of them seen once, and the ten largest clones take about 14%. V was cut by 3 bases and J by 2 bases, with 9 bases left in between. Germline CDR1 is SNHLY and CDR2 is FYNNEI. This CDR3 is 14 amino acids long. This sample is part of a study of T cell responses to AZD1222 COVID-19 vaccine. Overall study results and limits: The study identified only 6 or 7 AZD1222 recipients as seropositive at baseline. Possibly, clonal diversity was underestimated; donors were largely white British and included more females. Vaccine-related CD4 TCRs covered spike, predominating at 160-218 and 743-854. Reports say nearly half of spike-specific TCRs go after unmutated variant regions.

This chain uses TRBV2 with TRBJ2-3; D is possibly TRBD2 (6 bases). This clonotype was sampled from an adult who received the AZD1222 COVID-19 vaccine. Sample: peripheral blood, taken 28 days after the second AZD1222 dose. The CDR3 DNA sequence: TGTGCCAGCAGTGAGGACTACATCACAGATACGCAGTATTTT. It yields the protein CASSEDYITDTQYF. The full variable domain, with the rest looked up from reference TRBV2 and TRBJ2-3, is EPEVTQTPSHQVTQMGQEVILRCVPISNHLYFYWYRQILGQKVEFLVSFYNNEISEKSEIFDDQFSVERPDGSNFTLKIRSTKLEDSAMYFCASSEDYITDTQYFGPGTRLTVL.